The 24 T cell receptor beta chains below come from one sample, sequenced in a study of blood T cell repertoires in COVID-19. Profiling relied on immunoSEQ multiplex PCR, and the TCRdb table lists in-frame clones only, not all of them. The sample carries roughly 200,000 clones, 70% to 80% recorded once. The sample taken for sequencing was peripheral blood. All receptors come from a woman between 50 and 59 years old with active or convalescent COVID-19.

This clone was recorded once. The gene calls are TRBV19 and TRBJ2-3; TRBD2 aligns across 7 bases. The germline gives CDR1 LNHDA, CDR2 SQIVND (reference sequence). With 0 bases clipped from V and 6 bases from J, the junction kept 9 bases outside the gene matches. This CDR3 is 16 amino acids long. The CDR3 reads CASSIEGGGTRDTQYF. In DNA, the CDR3 is TGTGCCAGTAGTATAGAGGGCGGGGGAACCAGGGATACGCAGTATTTT.

The genes are TRBV5-1 and TRBJ2-1, with unresolved D. The CDR3 covers 14 residues. Per germline, CDR1 SGHRS and CDR2 YFSETQ. The V and J ends lost 0 bases and 3 bases respectively, with 7 bases between them. CDR3 amino acids: CASSLEVSYNEQFF. The CDR3 coding sequence is TGCGCCAGCAGCTTGGAAGTGAGCTACAATGAGCAGTTCTTC.

V is TRBV30 and J is TRBJ2-5; 8 bases align to TRBD1. Germline assignment: CDR1 GTSNPN and CDR2 SVGIG (reference sequence). The CDR3 spans 14 residues. Trimming at V came to 2 bases and at J to 5 bases, leaving 7 bases not matched to a gene. CDR3 DNA sequence: TGTGCCTGGAGTAGAGGGACAGGAGGGGAGACCCAGTACTTC. Its protein product is CAWSRGTGGETQYF.

J is TRBJ2-5 and V is TRBV30, with TRBD2 matching 9 bases. The CDR3 covers 16 residues. V trimming: 0 bases; J trimming: 4 bases; junction bases outside the gene matches: 9. Looked up from germline, CDR1 is GTSNPN and CDR2 is SVGIG (reference sequence). CDR3: CAWSVGVAGELETQYF. For the CDR3, the DNA is TGTGCCTGGAGTGTAGGCGTAGCGGGAGAGTTAGAGACCCAGTACTTC.

V and J are TRBV11-2 and TRBJ1-4, with 7 positions matching TRBD1. Germline CDR1 and CDR2: SGHAT and FQNNGV. The CDR3 is made up of 14 amino acids. J was trimmed by 4 bases and V by 3 bases; bases with no gene match: 2. The chain's CDR3 is CASSFGTVNEKLFF. The DNA of the CDR3 is TGTGCCAGCAGCTTCGGGACAGTTAATGAAAAACTGTTTTTT.

This rearrangement joins TRBV14 to TRBJ1-4; 9 bases agree with TRBD1. J lost 5 bases, V lost 4 bases, and 5 bases had no gene match. The germline CDR1 and CDR2 sequences are SGHDN and FVKESK. This CDR3 contains 15 residues. The CDR3 coding sequence is TGTGCCAGCAGCCGAACCGGGACAGGGAATGAAAAACTGTTTTTT. Translated: CASSRTGTGNEKLFF.

V and J are TRBV5-1 and TRBJ2-5, with 10 bases identical to TRBD1. Germline V gene sequence: CDR1 SGHRS, CDR2 YFSETQ. The CDR3 length is 15 residues. The junction had 4 bases not matched to a gene; V was cut back by 4 bases and J by 1 base. CDR3 sequence reads: CASSQDRGAQETQYF. DNA for the CDR3: TGCGCCAGCAGCCAGGACAGGGGGGCCCAAGAGACCCAGTACTTC.

The V call is TRBV5-1, the J call TRBJ2-1; tentatively, D is TRBD2 (5 bases). Germline V CDR1 and CDR2: SGHRS, YFSETQ. Trimming stripped 3 bases from V and 1 base from J, with 11 bases between. The CDR3 contains 15 residues. CDR3 amino acids: CASSSSGNSYNEQFF. DNA of the CDR3: TGCGCCAGCAGCTCCAGCGGCAATTCCTACAATGAGCAGTTCTTC.

The CDR3 region is CASSQDRGSTQYF. The CDR3 DNA sequence: TGCGCCAGCAGCCAAGATCGTGGTAGCACGCAGTATTTT. The V gene is TRBV4-3, the J gene TRBJ2-3; the D is unclear. Trimming took 0 bases from V and 9 from J, leaving 10 bases between them. There are 13 residues in the CDR3. Germline CDR1 LGHNA, CDR2 YSLEER.

This clone showed up just once. The chain is built from TRBV4-3 and TRBJ1-1; 8 bases map to TRBD1. CDR1 and CDR2 from the germline V gene are LGHNA and YSLEER. The CDR3 covers 13 residues. Unmatched junction bases numbered 1, after V lost 3 bases and J lost 4 bases. The CDR3 spells CASSHTGGTEAFF. The CDR3 bases are TGCGCCAGCAGCCATACAGGGGGCACTGAAGCTTTCTTT.

The rearrangement joins TRBV11-2 to TRBJ2-7; 8 bases fit TRBD2. J gave up 2 bases and V 5 bases, and 11 bases lay outside the gene matches. This CDR3 has 16 amino acids. Germline lookup yields CDR1 SGHAT and CDR2 FQNNGV. CDR3 residues: CASSPLAGWGTYEQYF. CDR3 DNA sequence: TGTGCCAGCAGCCCTTTAGCGGGATGGGGAACCTACGAGCAGTACTTC.

The rearrangement links TRBV11-2 to TRBJ1-5; TRBD1 is a possible D gene (5 bases). V was trimmed by 3 bases and J by 0 bases, leaving 9 bases between them. Germline assignment: CDR1 SGHAT and CDR2 FQNNGV. The length of the CDR3 is 15 residues. Written as DNA, the CDR3 is TGTGCCAGCAGCTTTTCGACAGATAGCAATCAGCCCCAGCATTTT. This codes for CASSFSTDSNQPQHF.

This chain uses TRBV19 with TRBJ2-5, with 7 bases that match TRBD1. J lost 6 bases, V lost 4 bases, and 8 bases had no gene match. The CDR3 is 14 amino acids. Germline V lookup: CDR1 LNHDA, CDR2 SQIVND (reference sequence). The DNA for the CDR3 is TGTGCCAGTAGTAGCGGACAGGAGGAAAAGACCCAGTACTTC. Encoded protein: CASSSGQEEKTQYF.

In its sample, this clone was seen a few times. V is TRBV6-5 and J is TRBJ2-1; 8 bases fit TRBD1. This CDR3 region has 14 residues. Germline lookup yields CDR1 MNHEY and CDR2 SVGAGI. J lost 10 bases, V lost 8 bases, and 13 bases had no gene match. The CDR3 reads CASDLGQGLGEQFF. The CDR3 DNA reads TGTGCCAGCGACCTCGGACAGGGACTTGGGGAGCAGTTCTTC.

Here the CDR3 reads CASSDQTTNEKLFF. Written as DNA, the CDR3 is TGTGCCAGCAGTGATCAGACAACTAATGAAAAACTGTTTTTT. The rearrangement uses TRBV2 and TRBJ1-4; D is ambiguous. The CDR3 is 14 residues long. CDR1 and CDR2 from the germline V gene are SNHLY and FYNNEI. V was shortened by 3 bases and J by 0 bases, with 5 bases between the two germline ends.

The rearrangement uses TRBV7-2 and TRBJ1-1; D not resolved. CDR1 is SGHTA, CDR2 FQGNSA, per germline. V lost 5 bases and J lost 11, with 15 bases in between. The CDR3 is made up of 12 amino acids. The DNA of the CDR3 is TGTGCCAGCAGCCGCGGACTCTGGCGTGCTTTCTTT. This gives the protein CASSRGLWRAFF. Variable domain in full (rest from reference TRBV7-2 and TRBJ1-1): GAGVSQSPSNKVTEKGKDVELRCDPISGHTALYWYRQSLGQGLEFLIYFQGNSAPDKSGLPSDRFSAERTGGSVSTLTIQRTQQEDSAVYLCASSRGLWRAFFGQGTRLTVV.

The chain links TRBV30 to TRBJ1-4; weak D call: TRBD1 (6 bases). V gave up 5 bases and J gave up 10 bases, with 20 bases separating them. The CDR3 totals 14 residues. Germline V gene lookup returns CDR1 GTSNPN and CDR2 SVGIG (reference sequence). CDR3 in DNA: TGTGCCTGGGTCCGGGCGGGGGGCGCGGGAAAACTGTTTTTT. It encodes CAWVRAGGAGKLFF.

This clone was observed once. CDR3 in amino acids: CAWSPPLGLVTGELFF. CDR3 sequence (DNA): TGTGCCTGGAGTCCCCCCCTGGGACTAGTCACCGGGGAGCTGTTTTTT. V is TRBV30 and J is TRBJ2-2, with 8 bases aligning to TRBD2. The V segment lost 2 bases and the J segment 4 bases; nucleotides outside the gene matches: 9. Germline CDR1 is GTSNPN and CDR2 is SVGIG (reference sequence). The CDR3 has 16 residues. The entire variable domain, with the rest obtained from reference TRBV30 and TRBJ2-2, is as follows: SQTIHQWPATLVQPVGSPLSLECTVEGTSNPNLYWYRQAAGRGLQLLFYSVGIGQISSEVPQNLSASRPQDRQFILSSKKLLLSDSGFYLCAWSPPLGLVTGELFFGEGSRLTVL.

This chain joins TRBV30 and TRBJ1-2, with a tentative D call TRBD1 (5 bases). The germline V gene encodes CDR1 GTSNPN and CDR2 SVGIG (reference sequence). The V and J ends lost 1 base and 6 bases respectively, with 12 bases between them. CDR3 length equals 13 residues. The chain's CDR3 is CAWSGGSGDGYTF. The CDR3 DNA is TGTGCCTGGAGTGGGGGTTCGGGGGATGGCTACACCTTC.

V and J are TRBV7-2 and TRBJ2-7; TRBD1 agrees at 7 bases. V dropped 3 bases and J dropped 2; count of bases not matched to a gene: 10. The CDR3 is made up of 16 amino acids. Germline V CDR1 and CDR2: SGHTA, FQGNSA. The CDR3 region is CASSFSGQLTTYEQYF. Written as DNA, the CDR3 is TGTGCCAGCAGCTTCTCGGGACAGCTCACGACCTACGAGCAGTACTTC.

The genes are TRBV3-1 (or the pseudogene TRBV3-2) and TRBJ2-1, with TRBD2 matching 12 bases. V lost 0 bases, J lost 7 bases, and 10 bases stayed unmatched. The CDR3 runs to 18 residues. CDR1 and CDR2 (germline): LGHDT, YNNKEL (reference sequence). In DNA, the CDR3 is TGTGCCAGCAGCCAAGATAGAGGACTAGCGGGATCTAGGAATGAGCAGTTCTTC. It is translated as CASSQDRGLAGSRNEQFF.

The CDR3 region is CASSLDGNGGELFF. As DNA, the CDR3 is TGTGCCAGCAGCTTAGACGGGAATGGCGGGGAGCTGTTTTTT. The chain links TRBV11-3 to TRBJ2-2; possible D gene TRBD2, 5 bases. Deletions cut 0 bases from V and 7 bases from J, with 9 bases between. The CDR3 loop spans 14 amino acids. The germline gives CDR1 SGHNT, CDR2 YENEEA.

The chain combines TRBV7-9 with TRBJ1-1; TRBD1 matches 7 bases. CDR3 length: 15 amino acids. The junction had 10 bases not matched to a gene; V was cut back by 5 bases and J by 4 bases. Germline CDR1 is SEHNR and CDR2 is FQNEAQ (reference sequence). CDR3 region: CASSIPTGLGTEAFF. The CDR3 nucleotides read TGTGCCAGCAGCATCCCGACAGGGTTGGGCACTGAAGCTTTCTTT. Supplemented by reference TRBV7-9 and TRBJ1-1, the full variable domain reads DTGVSQNPRHKITKRGQNVTFRCDPISEHNRLYWYRQTLGQGPEFLTYFQNEAQLEKSRLLSDRFSAERPKGSFSTLEIQRTEQGDSAMYLCASSIPTGLGTEAFFGQGTRLTVV.

The V call is TRBV12-3 or TRBV12-4, the J call TRBJ1-2, with D possibly matching TRBD1 (6 bases). The CDR3 runs 13 residues. Trimming cost V 5 bases and J 7 bases, with 14 bases left between them. The CDR3 bases are TGTGCCAGCAGTCATTACAGGGAAACTGGCTACACCTTC. Translated: CASSHYRETGYTF.